The rows below give T cell receptor beta chains drawn from one sample of a study of OX40 agonist ivuxolimab in advanced cancers. Produced via immunoSEQ multiplex PCR; TCRdb's table is partial and in-frame only. In the table there are about 80,000 clones, around 82% of which are singletons. Material: CD4+ or CD8+ T cells sorted from blood, obtained in a trial of the OX40 agonist ivuxolimab. The receptor set was obtained from an adult with an advanced solid tumor such as melanoma, head and neck, liver or kidney cancer. Each CDR3 is given with its conserved first and last residue. A D gene is named only where the DNA matches it firmly. Clone size is not always given. Where it is, it says once, few, many or a class for expanded clones.

cdr3_nt cdr3_aa d_call clone_size j_call v_call
TGTGCCAGTGCCCCTAGATTACCAGGAGAGCAGTTCTTC CASAPRLPGEQFF - - TRBJ2-1 TRBV19
TGTGCCAGCAGGTCTACAGGGGTAAAGGCCTACGAGCAGTACTTC CASRSTGVKAYEQYF TRBD1 - TRBJ2-7 TRBV28
TGTGCCAGCAGCAAAAGGACTAGCGGGGTAACGAACACCGGGGAGCTGTTTTTT CASSKRTSGVTNTGELFF TRBD2 - TRBJ2-2 TRBV5-6
TGTGCCAGCAGTTTCCAGCGCAATCAGCCCCAGCATTTT CASSFQRNQPQHF - - TRBJ1-5 TRBV27
TGTGCCAGCAGAGCAGGGACAGGGGCCTCCTACGAGCAGTACTTC CASRAGTGASYEQYF TRBD1 once TRBJ2-7 TRBV6-6
TGTGCCAGCAGCTCGGACAGGGGGGGGGCTAATGAAAAACTGTTTTTT CASSSDRGGANEKLFF TRBD1 - TRBJ1-4 TRBV13
TGTGCCAGCAGTGGTGTGTATAGCAATCAGCCCCAGCATTTT CASSGVYSNQPQHF - few TRBJ1-5 TRBV2
TGTGCCAGCCTATCTAGCGGGAGGACAGATACGCAGTATTTT CASLSSGRTDTQYF TRBD2 once TRBJ2-3 TRBV28
TGTGCCAGCAGCTTAGCGTCGGGACAGGGGTCTGGCTACACCTTC CASSLASGQGSGYTF TRBD1 - TRBJ1-2 TRBV7-2
TGTGCCAGCAGCTGGGGGGGCGGTCAGCCCCAGCATTTT CASSWGGGQPQHF - - TRBJ1-5 TRBV7-2
TGTGCCAGCAGCTTCGGACTTACTAGCGGGAGGGAGGAGACCCAGTACTTC CASSFGLTSGREETQYF TRBD2 - TRBJ2-5 TRBV11-2
TGTGCCAGCAGCGGCCTAGCGGGGGGGAGCACAGATACGCAGTATTTT CASSGLAGGSTDTQYF TRBD2 few TRBJ2-3 TRBV11-2
TGTGCCATCAGTGAGTCTCGGGAAGGCTACACCTTC CAISESREGYTF - - TRBJ1-2 TRBV10-3
TGTGCCAGCCGACAGCAAACTAATGAAAAACTGTTTTTT CASRQQTNEKLFF - few TRBJ1-4 TRBV6-5
TGTGCCAGCAGCTTGGATGGGTCTGGGGGCTTGAGGACCCAGTACTTC CASSLDGSGGLRTQYF - - TRBJ2-5 TRBV5-4
TGTGCCATCAGCCACACCGGGACAGGACGGGAGACCCAGTACTTC CAISHTGTGRETQYF TRBD1 - TRBJ2-5 TRBV10-3
TGTGCCACCAGCCCAGGCGGTAGAGTCTCCTATGGCTACACCTTC CATSPGGRVSYGYTF - - TRBJ1-2 TRBV15